This entry is about one TCR beta chain. The CDR3 runs 14 residues. The V gene's germline CDR1 is SGHDN and CDR2 FVKESK. V shed 5 bases and J 2 bases; nucleotides not matched to a gene: 4. The data were obtained in a study of response to subunit inactivated influenza vaccine. TCRdb ran MiXCR on the RT-PCR reads and lists one entry per CDR3 protein. This table has more than 550,000 distinct CDR3 sequences, about 11% appearing once. Another study also made use of these data, one on T cells expressing NK-cell markers. As that study records: For TCR beta, cDNA was produced by 5'RACE template switching with UMIs. Each TCR beta repertoire originated in sorted T cells that were CD3+CD56+NKG2C+, CD3+CD56+NKG2C- or CD3+CD56-NKG2C+. Of CD8+ T cells, about 1.0-8% belonged to dominant NKG2C+ clonotypes in five to seven donors. In four donors, these clonotypes also led the CD3+CD56-NKG2C+ fraction.

The source was PBMCs from blood, collected on the day of vaccination. The TCR originated in a man in his fifties who received an inactivated influenza vaccine. V and J are TRBV14 and TRBJ2-5; 8 bases agree with TRBD2. The chain's CDR3 is CASSLLAEQETQYF. The CDR3 DNA follows: TGTGCCAGCAGCTTACTAGCGGAACAAGAGACCCAGTACTTC.